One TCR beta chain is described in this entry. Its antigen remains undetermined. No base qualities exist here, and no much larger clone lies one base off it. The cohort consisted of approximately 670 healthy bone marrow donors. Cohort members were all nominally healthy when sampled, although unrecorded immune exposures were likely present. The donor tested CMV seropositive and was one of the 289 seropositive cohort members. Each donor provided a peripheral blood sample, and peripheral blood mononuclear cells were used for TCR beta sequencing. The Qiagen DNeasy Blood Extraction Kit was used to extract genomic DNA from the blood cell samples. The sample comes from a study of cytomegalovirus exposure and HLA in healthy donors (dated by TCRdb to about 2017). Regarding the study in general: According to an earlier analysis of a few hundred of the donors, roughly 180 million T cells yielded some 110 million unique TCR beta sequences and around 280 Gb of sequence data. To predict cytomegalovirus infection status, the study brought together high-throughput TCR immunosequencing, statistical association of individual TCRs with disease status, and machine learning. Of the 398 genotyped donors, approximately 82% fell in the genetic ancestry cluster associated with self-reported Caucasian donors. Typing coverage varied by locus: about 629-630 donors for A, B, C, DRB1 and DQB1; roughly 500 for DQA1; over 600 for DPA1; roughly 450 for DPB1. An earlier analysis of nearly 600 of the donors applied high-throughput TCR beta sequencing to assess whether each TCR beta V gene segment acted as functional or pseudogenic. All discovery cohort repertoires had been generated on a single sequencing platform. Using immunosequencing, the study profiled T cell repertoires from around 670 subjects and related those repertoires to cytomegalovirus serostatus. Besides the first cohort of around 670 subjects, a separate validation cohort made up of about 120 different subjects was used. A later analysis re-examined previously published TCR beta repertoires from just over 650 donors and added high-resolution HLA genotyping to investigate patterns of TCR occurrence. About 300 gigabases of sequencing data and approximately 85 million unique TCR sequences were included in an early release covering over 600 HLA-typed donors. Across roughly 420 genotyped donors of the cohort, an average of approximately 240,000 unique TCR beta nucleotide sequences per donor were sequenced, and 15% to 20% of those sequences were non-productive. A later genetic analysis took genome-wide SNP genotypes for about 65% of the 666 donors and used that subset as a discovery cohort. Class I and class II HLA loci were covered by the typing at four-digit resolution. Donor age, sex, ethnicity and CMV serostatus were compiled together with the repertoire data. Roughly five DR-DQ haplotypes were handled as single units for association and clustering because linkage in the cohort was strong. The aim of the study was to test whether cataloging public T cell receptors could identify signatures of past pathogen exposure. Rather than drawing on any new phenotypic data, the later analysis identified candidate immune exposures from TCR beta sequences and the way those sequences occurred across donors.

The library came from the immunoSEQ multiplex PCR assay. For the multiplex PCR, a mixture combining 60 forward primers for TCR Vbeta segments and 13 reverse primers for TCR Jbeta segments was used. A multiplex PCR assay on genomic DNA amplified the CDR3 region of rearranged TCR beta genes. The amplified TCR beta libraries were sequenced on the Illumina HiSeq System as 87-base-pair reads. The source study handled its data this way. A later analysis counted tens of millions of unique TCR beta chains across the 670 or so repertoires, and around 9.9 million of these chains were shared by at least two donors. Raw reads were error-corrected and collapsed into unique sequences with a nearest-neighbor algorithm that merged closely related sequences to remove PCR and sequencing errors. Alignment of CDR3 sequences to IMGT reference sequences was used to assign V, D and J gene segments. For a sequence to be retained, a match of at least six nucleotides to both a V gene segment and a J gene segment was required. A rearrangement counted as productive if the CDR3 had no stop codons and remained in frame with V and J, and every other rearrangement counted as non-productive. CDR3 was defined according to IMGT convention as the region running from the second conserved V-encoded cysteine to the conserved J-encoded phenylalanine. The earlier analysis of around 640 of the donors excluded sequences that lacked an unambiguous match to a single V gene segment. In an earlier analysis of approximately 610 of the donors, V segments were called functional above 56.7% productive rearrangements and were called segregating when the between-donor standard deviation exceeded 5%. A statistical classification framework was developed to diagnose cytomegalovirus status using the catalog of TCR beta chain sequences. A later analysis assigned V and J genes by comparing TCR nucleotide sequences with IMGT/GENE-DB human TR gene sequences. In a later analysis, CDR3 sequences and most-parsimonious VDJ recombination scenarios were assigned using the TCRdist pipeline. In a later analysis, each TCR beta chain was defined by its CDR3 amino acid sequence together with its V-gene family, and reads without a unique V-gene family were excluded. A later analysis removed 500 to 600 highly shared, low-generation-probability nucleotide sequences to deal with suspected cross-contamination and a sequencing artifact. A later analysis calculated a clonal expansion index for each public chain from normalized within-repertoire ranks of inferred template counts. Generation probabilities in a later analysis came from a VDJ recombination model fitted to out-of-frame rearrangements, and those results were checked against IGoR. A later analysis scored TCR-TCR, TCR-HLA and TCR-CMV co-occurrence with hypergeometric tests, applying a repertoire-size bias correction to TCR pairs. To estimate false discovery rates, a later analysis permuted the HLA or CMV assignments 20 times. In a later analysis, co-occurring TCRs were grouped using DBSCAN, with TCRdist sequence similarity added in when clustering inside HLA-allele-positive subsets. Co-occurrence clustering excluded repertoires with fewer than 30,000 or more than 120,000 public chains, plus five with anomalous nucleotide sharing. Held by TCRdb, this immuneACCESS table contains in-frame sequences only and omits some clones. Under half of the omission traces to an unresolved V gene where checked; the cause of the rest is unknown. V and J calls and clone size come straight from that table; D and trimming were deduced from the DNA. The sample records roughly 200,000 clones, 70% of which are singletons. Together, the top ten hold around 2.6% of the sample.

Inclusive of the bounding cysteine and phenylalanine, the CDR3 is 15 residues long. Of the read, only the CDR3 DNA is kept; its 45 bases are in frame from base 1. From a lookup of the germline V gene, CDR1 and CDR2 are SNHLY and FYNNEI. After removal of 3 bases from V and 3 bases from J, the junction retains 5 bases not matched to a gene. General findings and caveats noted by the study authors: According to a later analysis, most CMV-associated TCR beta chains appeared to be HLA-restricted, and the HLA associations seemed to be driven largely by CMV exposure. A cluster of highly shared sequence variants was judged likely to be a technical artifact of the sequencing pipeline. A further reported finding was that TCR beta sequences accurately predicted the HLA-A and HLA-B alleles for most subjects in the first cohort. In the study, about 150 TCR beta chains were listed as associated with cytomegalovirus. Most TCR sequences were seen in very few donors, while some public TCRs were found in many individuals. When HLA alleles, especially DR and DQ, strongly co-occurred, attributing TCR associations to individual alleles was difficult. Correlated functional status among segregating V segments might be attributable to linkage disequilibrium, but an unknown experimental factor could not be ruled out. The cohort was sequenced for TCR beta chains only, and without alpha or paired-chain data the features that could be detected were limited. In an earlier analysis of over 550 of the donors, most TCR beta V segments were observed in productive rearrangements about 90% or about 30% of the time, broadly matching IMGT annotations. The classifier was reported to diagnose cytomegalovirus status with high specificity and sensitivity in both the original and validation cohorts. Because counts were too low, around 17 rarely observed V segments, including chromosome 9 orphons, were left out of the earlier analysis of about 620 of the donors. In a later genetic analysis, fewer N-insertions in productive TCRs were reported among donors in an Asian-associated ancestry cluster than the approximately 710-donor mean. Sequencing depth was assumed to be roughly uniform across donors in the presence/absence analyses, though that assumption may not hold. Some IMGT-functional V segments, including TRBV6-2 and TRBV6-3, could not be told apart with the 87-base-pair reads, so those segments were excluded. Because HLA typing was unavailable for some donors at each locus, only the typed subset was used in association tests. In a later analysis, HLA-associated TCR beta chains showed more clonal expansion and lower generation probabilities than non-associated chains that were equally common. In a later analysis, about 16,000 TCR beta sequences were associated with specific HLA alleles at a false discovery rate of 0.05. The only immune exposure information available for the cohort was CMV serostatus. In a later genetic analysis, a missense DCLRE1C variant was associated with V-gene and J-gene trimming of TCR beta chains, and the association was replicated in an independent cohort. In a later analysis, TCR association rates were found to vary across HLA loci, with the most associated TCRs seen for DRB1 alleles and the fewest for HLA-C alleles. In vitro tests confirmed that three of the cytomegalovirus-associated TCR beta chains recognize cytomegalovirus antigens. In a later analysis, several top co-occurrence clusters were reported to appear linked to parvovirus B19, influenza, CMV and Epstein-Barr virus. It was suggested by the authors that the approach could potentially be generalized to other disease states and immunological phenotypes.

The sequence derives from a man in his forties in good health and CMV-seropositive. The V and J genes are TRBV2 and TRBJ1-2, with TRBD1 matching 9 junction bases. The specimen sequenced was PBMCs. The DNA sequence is TGTGCCAGCAGTGATTCGGACAGGGGCGACTATGGCTACACCTTC. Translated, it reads CASSDSDRGDYGYTF.